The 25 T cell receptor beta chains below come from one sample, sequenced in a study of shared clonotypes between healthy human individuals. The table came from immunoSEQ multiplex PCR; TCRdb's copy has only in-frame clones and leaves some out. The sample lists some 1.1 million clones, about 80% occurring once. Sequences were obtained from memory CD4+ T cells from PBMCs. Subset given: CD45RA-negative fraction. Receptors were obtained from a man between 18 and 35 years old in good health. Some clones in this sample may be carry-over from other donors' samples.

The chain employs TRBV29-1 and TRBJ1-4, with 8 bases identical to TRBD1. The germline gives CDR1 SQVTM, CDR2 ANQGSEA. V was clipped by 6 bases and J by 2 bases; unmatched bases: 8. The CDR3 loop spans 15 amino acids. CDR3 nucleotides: TGCAGCGTAAGGACAGGGAGGATTACTAATGAAAAACTGTTTTTT. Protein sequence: CSVRTGRITNEKLFF.

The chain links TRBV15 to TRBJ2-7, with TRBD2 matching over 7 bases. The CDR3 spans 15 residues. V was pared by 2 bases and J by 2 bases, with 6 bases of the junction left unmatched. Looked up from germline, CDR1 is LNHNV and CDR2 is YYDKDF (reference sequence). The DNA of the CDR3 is TGTGCCACCAGCAGATCCCAGCGGGATACCTACGAGCAGTACTTC. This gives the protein CATSRSQRDTYEQYF.

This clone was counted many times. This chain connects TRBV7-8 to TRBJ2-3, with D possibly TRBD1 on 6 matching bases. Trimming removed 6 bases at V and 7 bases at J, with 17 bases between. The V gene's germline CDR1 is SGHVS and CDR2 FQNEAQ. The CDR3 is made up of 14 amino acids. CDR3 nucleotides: TGTGCCAGCAGTAACACAGTCGGACAGAATACGCAGTATTTT. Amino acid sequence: CASSNTVGQNTQYF.

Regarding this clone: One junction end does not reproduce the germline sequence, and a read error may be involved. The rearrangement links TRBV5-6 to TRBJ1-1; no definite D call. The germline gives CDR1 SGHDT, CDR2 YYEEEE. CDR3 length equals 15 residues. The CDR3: CASSYGPGRDTEASF. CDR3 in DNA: TGTGCCAGCAGCTATGGGCCGGGCCGTGACACTGAAGCTTCCTTT.

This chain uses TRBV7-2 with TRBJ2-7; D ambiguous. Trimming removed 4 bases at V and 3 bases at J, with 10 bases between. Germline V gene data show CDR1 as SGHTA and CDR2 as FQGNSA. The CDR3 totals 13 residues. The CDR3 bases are TGTGCCAGCAGCTCCCTATCCGGCTACGAGCAGTACTTC. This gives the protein CASSSLSGYEQYF.

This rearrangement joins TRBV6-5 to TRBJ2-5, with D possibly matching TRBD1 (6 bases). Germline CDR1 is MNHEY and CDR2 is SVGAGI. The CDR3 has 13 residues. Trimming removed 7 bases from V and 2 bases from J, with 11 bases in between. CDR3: CASMGAPQETQYF. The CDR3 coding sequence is TGTGCCAGCATGGGGGCCCCTCAAGAGACCCAGTACTTC.

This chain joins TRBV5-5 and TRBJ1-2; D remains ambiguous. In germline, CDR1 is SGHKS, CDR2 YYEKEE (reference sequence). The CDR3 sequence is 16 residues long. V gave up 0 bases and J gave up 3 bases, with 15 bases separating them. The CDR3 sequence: CASSLDGGIRDYGYTF. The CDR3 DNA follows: TGTGCCAGCAGCTTGGATGGTGGAATTCGGGACTATGGCTACACCTTC.

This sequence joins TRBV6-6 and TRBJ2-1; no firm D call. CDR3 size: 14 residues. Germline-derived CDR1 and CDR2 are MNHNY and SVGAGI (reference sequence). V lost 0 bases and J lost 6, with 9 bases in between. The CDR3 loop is CASSYSLVLNEQFF. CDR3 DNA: TGTGCCAGCAGTTACTCGCTCGTGCTCAATGAGCAGTTCTTC.

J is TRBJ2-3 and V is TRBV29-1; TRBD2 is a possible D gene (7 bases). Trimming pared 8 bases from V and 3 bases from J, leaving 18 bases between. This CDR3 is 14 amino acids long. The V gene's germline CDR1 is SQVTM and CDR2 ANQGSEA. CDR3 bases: TGCAGCTCCACCCTTGGGGGGGCAACAGATACGCAGTATTTT. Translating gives CSSTLGGATDTQYF.

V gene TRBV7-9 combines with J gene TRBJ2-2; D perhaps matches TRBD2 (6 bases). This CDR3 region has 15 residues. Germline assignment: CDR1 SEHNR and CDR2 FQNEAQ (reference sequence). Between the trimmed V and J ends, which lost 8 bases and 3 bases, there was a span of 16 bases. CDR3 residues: CASGRGVVDTGELFF. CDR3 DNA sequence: TGTGCCAGCGGCCGCGGGGTAGTGGACACCGGGGAGCTGTTTTTT. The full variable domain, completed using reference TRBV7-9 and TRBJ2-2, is DTGVSQNPRHKITKRGQNVTFRCDPISEHNRLYWYRQTLGQGPEFLTYFQNEAQLEKSRLLSDRFSAERPKGSFSTLEIQRTEQGDSAMYLCASGRGVVDTGELFFGEGSRLTVL.

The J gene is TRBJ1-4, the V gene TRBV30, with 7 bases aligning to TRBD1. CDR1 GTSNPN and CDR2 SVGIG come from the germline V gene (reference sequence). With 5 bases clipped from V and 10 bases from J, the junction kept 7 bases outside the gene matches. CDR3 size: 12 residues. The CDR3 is CAWGTGDRKLFF. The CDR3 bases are TGTGCCTGGGGCACAGGGGATAGAAAACTGTTTTTT.

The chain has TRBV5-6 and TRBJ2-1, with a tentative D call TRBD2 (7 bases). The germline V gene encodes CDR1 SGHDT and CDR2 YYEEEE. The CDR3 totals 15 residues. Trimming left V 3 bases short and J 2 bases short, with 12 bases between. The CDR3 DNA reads TGTGCCAGCAGCTCCGGGGGGCCCACCTACAATGAGCAGTTCTTC. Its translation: CASSSGGPTYNEQFF.

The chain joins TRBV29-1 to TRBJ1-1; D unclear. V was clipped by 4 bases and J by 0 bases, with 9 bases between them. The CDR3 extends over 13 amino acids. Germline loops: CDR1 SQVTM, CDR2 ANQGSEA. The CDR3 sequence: CSVARSMNTEAFF. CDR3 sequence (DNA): TGCAGCGTTGCCCGGAGCATGAACACTGAAGCTTTCTTT.

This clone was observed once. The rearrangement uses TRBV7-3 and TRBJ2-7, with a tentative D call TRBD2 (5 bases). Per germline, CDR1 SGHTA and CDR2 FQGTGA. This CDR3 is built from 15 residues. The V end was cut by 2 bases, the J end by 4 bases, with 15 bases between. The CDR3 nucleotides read TGTGCCAGCAGCTTAGGAGGTTCTAGCTCTTACGAGCAGTACTTC. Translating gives CASSLGGSSSYEQYF.

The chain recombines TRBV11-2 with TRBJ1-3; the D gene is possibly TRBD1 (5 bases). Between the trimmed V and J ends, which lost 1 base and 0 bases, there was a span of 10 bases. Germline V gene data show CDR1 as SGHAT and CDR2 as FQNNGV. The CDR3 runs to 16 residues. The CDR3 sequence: CASSLVGTYSGNTIYF. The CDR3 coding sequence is TGTGCCAGCAGCTTAGTGGGGACCTACTCTGGAAACACCATATATTTT.

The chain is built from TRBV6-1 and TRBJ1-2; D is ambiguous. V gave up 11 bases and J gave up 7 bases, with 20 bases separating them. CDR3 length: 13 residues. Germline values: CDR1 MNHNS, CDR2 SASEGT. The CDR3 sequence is CAGKNPRAGGYTF. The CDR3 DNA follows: TGTGCCGGAAAAAATCCACGGGCAGGTGGCTACACCTTC.

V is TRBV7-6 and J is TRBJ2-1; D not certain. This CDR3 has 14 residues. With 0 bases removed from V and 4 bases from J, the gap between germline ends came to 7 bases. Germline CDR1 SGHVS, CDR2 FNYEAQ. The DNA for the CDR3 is TGTGCCAGCAGCTTAGCGAAGGCTTACAATGAGCAGTTCTTC. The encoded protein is CASSLAKAYNEQFF.

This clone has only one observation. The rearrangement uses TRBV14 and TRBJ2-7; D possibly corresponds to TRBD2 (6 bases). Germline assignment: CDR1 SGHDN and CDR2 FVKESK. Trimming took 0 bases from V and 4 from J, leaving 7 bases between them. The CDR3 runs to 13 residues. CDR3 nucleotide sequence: TGTGCCAGCAGCCAAGATCGGGGGTACGAGCAGTACTTC. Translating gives CASSQDRGYEQYF. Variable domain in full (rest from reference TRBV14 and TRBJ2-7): EAGVTQFPSHSVIEKGQTVTLRCDPISGHDNLYWYRRVMGKEIKFLLHFVKESKQDESGMPNNRFLAERTGGTYSTLKVQPAELEDSGVYFCASSQDRGYEQYFGPGTRLTVT.

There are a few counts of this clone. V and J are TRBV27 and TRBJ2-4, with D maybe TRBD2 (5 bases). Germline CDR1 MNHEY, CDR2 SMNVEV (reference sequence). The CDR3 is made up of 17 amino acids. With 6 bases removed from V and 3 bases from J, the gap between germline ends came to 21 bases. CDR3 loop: CASSPTERERSKNIQYF. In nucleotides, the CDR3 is TGTGCCAGCAGCCCCACGGAAAGGGAGCGAAGCAAAAACATTCAGTACTTC.

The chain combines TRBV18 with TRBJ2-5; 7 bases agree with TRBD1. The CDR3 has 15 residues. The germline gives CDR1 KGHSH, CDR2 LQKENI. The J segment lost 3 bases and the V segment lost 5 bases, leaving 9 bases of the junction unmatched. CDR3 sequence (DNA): TGTGCCAGCTCAGATCAACAGGGGTGGGAAGAGACCCAGTACTTC. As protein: CASSDQQGWEETQYF.

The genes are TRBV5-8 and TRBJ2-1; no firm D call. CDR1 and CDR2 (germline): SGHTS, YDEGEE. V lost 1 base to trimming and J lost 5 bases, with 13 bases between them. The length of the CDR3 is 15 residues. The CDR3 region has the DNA TGTGCCAGCAGCTTGATAGGAGTAATCAACAATGAGCAGTTCTTC. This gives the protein CASSLIGVINNEQFF.

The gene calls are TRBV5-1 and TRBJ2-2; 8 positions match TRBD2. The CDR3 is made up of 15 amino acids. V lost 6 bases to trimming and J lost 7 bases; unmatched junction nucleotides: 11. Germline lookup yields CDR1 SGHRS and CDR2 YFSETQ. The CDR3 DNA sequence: TGCGCCAGCACGGTGACGGGAGGGCCTGTCGGGGAGCTGTTTTTT. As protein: CASTVTGGPVGELFF.

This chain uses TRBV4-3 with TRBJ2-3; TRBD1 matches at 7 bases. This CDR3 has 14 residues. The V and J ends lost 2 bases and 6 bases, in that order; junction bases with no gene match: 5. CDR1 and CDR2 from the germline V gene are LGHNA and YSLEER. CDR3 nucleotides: TGCGCCAGCAGCCAAAACAGGGGCCGGGATACGCAGTATTTT. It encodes CASSQNRGRDTQYF.

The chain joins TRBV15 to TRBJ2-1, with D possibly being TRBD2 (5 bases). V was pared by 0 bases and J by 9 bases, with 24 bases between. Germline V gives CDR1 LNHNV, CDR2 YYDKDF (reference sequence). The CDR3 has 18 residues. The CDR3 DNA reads TGTGCCACCAGCAGAGATCCGCGGGTAGAAGGCTTTCTCGGTGAGCAGTTCTTC. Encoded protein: CATSRDPRVEGFLGEQFF. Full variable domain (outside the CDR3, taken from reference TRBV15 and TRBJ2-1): DAMVIQNPRYQVTQFGKPVTLSCSQTLNHNVMYWYQQKSSQAPKLLFHYYDKDFNNEADTPDNFQSRRPNTSFCFLDIRSPGLGDTAMYLCATSRDPRVEGFLGEQFFGPGTRLTVL.

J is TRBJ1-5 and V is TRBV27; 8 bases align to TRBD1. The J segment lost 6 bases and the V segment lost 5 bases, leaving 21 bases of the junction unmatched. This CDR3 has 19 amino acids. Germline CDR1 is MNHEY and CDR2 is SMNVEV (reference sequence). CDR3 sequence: CASSQQYRGEIGVGQPQHF. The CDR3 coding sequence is TGTGCCAGCAGTCAACAATACAGGGGGGAGATCGGGGTCGGTCAGCCCCAGCATTTT.